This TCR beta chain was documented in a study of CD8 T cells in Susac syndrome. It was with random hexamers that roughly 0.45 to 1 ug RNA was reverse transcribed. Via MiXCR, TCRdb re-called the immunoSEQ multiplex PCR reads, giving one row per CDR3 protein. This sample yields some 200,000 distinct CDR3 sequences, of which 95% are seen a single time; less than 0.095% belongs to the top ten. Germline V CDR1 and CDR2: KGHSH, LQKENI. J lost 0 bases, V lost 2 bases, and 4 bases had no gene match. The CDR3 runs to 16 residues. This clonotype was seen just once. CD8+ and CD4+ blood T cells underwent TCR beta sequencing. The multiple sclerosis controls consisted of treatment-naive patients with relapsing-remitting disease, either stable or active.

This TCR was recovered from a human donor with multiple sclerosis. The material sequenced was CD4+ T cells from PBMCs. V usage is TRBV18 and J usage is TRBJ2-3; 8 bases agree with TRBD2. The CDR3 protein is CASSPVGRASTDTQYF. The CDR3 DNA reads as TGTGCCAGCTCACCAGTCGGGAGGGCCAGCACAGATACGCAGTATTTT.